This T cell receptor (beta chain) was found in a study of T cells in Graves' hyperthyroidism and ophthalmopathy. Study-level results: Onset of ophthalmopathy came a median 6.5 months after the model predicted it.

RNA transcripts provided the source from which TCR beta CDR3 regions were amplified. The primer set for the first-round RT-PCR of the TCR CDR3 was HTBI. TCRdb used MiXCR to reprocess the multiplex PCR reads, holding one entry per CDR3 protein. Among about 410,000 distinct CDR3 sequences, roughly 15% were seen once, and the ten largest hold 20%. Thyroid ultrasound, orbital computed tomography, clinical symptoms, and serum thyroxine and TRAb underpinned diagnoses. Cells are PBMCs isolated from roughly 9.3 ml of fresh blood. With respect to this clonotype: Its target is not known.

With V trimmed by 4 bases and J by 3 bases, 19 bases remained unmatched. CDR1 and CDR2 from the germline V gene are MNHGY and SVAAGI. The CDR3 is 20 amino acids. What was sequenced was blood. This chain joins TRBV6-9 and TRBJ1-2; TRBD1 matches 11 bases. This TCR derives from a woman aged 25 to 39 with Graves' ophthalmopathy. In nucleotides, the CDR3 is TGTGCCAGCAGTTTCCCGGACAGGGGGCGAGACAAGCGTCTTTACTATGGCTACACCTTC. Residues: CASSFPDRGRDKRLYYGYTF.